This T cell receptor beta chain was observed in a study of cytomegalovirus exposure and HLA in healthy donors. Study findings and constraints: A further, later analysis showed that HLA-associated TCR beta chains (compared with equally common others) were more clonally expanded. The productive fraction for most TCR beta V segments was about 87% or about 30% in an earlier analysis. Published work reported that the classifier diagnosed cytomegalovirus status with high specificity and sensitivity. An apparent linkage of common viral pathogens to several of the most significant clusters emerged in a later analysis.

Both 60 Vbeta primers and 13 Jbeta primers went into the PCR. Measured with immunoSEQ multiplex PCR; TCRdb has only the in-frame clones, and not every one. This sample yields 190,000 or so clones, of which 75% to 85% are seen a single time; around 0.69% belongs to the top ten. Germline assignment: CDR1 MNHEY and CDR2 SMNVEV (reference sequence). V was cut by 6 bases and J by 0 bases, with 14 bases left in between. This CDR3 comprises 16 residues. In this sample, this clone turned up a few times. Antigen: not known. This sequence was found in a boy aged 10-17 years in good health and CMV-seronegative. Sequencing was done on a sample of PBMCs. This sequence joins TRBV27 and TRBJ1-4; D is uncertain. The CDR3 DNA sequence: TGTGCCAGCAGACCTAGTCCGGCCTCAACTAATGAAAAACTGTTTTTT. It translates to CASRPSPASTNEKLFF. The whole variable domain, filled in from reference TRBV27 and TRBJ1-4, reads EAQVTQNPRYLITVTGKKLTVTCSQNMNHEYMSWYRQDPGLGLRQIYYSMNVEVTDKGDVPEGYKVSRKEKRNFPLILESPSPNQTSLYFCASRPSPASTNEKLFFGSGTQLSVL.